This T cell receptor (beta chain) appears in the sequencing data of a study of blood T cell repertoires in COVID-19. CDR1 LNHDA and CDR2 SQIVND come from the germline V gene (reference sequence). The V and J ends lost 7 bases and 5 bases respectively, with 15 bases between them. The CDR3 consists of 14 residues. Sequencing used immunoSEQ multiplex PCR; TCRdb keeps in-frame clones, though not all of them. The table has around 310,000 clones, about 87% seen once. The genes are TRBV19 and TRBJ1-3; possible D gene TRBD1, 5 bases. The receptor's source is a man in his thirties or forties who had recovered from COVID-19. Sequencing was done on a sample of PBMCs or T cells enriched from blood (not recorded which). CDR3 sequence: CASTRAAGRNTIYF. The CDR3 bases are TGTGCCAGTACCAGGGCCGCTGGAAGAAACACCATATATTTT.